The next 12 T cell receptor beta chains were all read from a single sample in a study of T cells in Graves' hyperthyroidism and ophthalmopathy. RNA transcripts provided the source from which TCR beta CDR3 regions were amplified. With the HTBI primer set, the TCR CDR3 went through a first round of RT-PCR. TCRdb analysed the multiplex PCR reads with MiXCR anew, one entry per CDR3 protein. This sample has under 350,000 distinct CDR3 sequences; around 20% occur once, and the top ten carry roughly 52%. The source material was blood. These receptors were obtained from a woman aged 45-65 years with Graves' hyperthyroidism.

J is TRBJ2-5 and V is TRBV11-1; TRBD1 aligns across 8 bases. V lost 4 bases and J lost 5; bases outside the gene matches: 9. The CDR3 is 15 residues long. The germline CDR1 and CDR2 sequences are SGHAT and FQDESV (reference sequence). This CDR3 reads CASSSGQGKSETQYF. In DNA form, the CDR3 reads TGTGCCAGCAGCTCCGGACAGGGAAAGTCGGAGACCCAGTACTTC.

This clonotype has at least ten counts. The chain links TRBV5-1 to TRBJ1-1; tentatively, D is TRBD1 (5 bases). The V gene's germline CDR1 is SGHRS and CDR2 YFSETQ. Trimming took 0 bases from V and 0 from J, leaving 9 bases between them. This CDR3 has 15 residues. DNA for the CDR3: TGCGCCAGCAGCTTGGACTCAGGGCTGAACACTGAAGCTTTCTTT. It is translated as CASSLDSGLNTEAFF.

This chain uses TRBV5-1 with TRBJ2-2, with TRBD1 matching over 9 bases. The CDR3 extends over 16 amino acids. The V gene end was trimmed by 4 bases and the J gene end by 7 bases; junction bases not matched to a gene: 11. CDR1 is SGHRS and CDR2 is YFSETQ in the germline V gene. CDR3 nucleotides: TGCGCCAGCAGCCAAACCGGAACAGGGGGCGGCGGGGAGCTGTTTTTT. The encoded protein is CASSQTGTGGGGELFF.

CDR3 DNA sequence: TGCGCCAGCAGCTTGAAGGGACAGGGAGGTAATTCACCCCTCCACTTT. Protein: CASSLKGQGGNSPLHF. The gene calls are TRBV5-1 and TRBJ1-6, with TRBD1 matching 9 bases. The CDR3 is made up of 16 amino acids. CDR1 is SGHRS and CDR2 is YFSETQ in the germline V gene. V was pared by 1 base and J by 6 bases, with 5 bases of the junction left unmatched.

The V and J genes are TRBV2 and TRBJ2-1, with a weak D call TRBD2 (6 bases). Germline V gene sequence: CDR1 SNHLY, CDR2 FYNNEI. The CDR3 loop spans 16 amino acids. The V and J ends lost 6 bases and 2 bases respectively, with 17 bases between them. CDR3 protein: CASRGGTPGPYNEQFF. CDR3 sequence (DNA): TGTGCCAGCAGGGGCGGGACTCCCGGCCCCTACAATGAGCAGTTCTTC. Using reference TRBV2 and TRBJ2-1 for the parts outside the CDR3, the full variable domain is EPEVTQTPSHQVTQMGQEVILRCVPISNHLYFYWYRQILGQKVEFLVSFYNNEISEKSEIFDDQFSVERPDGSNFTLKIRSTKLEDSAMYFCASRGGTPGPYNEQFFGPGTRLTVL.

On this clonotype: A much larger clone lies a single base off, so this may be a read error. The V and J genes are TRBV3-1 and TRBJ2-1, with 7 bases fitting TRBD2. J was trimmed by 5 bases and V by 4 bases; bases with no gene match: 8. Germline values: CDR1 LGHDT, CDR2 YNNKEL (reference sequence). The CDR3 is 15 residues long. This chain's CDR3 is CASSRGPAGHNEQFF. CDR3 bases: TGTGCCAGCAGCCGAGGACCAGCGGGGCACAATGAGCAGTTCTTC.

This rearrangement joins TRBV18 to TRBJ2-2, with D perhaps TRBD1 or TRBD2 (5 bases each). V was trimmed by 2 bases and J by 4 bases, leaving 17 bases between them. In germline, CDR1 is KGHSH, CDR2 LQKENI. The CDR3 loop spans 17 amino acids. For the CDR3, the DNA is TGTGCCAGCTCACCAACGAGAGAGGGGCTGAGCACCGGGGAGCTGTTTTTT. Translated: CASSPTREGLSTGELFF.

This clonotype was detected a few times. The chain carries TRBV5-5 and TRBJ1-5; D is ambiguous. V was pared by 0 bases and J by 0 bases, with 7 bases between. The length of the CDR3 is 15 residues. Germline CDR1 SGHKS, CDR2 YYEKEE (reference sequence). CDR3 sequence (DNA): TGTGCCAGCAGCTTGGGTCCTAATAGCAATCAGCCCCAGCATTTT. Amino acids: CASSLGPNSNQPQHF. The entire variable domain, with the rest obtained from reference TRBV5-5 and TRBJ1-5, is as follows: DAGVTQSPTHLIKTRGQQVTLRCSPISGHKSVSWYQQVLGQGPQFIFQYYEKEERGRGNFPDRFSARQFPNYSSELNVNALLLGDSALYLCASSLGPNSNQPQHFGDGTRLSIL.

This clonotype was counted many times. V is TRBV27 and J is TRBJ1-1; no definite D call. CDR3 size: 15 residues. Germline V gene lookup returns CDR1 MNHEY and CDR2 SMNVEV (reference sequence). Deletions cut 3 bases from V and 1 base from J, with 12 bases between. The CDR3: CASSFLESRNTEAFF. The CDR3 coding sequence is TGTGCCAGCAGTTTTTTGGAGTCACGGAACACTGAAGCTTTCTTT.

This clonotype was seen many times. The CDR3 spells CASSLSGGGHNEQFF. The DNA for the CDR3 is TGCGCCAGCAGCTTAAGCGGGGGGGGGCACAATGAGCAGTTCTTC. The rearrangement links TRBV5-1 to TRBJ2-1, with 10 bases fitting TRBD2. The CDR3 is 15 residues long. Germline values: CDR1 SGHRS, CDR2 YFSETQ. With V trimmed by 2 bases and J by 5 bases, 4 bases remained unmatched.

The sample holds many counts of this clonotype. J is TRBJ2-7 and V is TRBV13; 10 positions agree with TRBD2. V was clipped by 4 bases and J by 5 bases; unmatched bases: 14. Germline V gene data show CDR1 as PRHDT and CDR2 as FYEKMQ (reference sequence). The CDR3 totals 17 residues. The CDR3 DNA follows: TGTGCCAGCAGCTCCCGCAGAAGCGGGAGGGTGGGCGACGAGCAGTACTTC. It yields the protein CASSSRRSGRVGDEQYF.

This chain joins TRBV5-1 and TRBJ2-7; 7 bases line up with TRBD1. CDR1 and CDR2 from the germline V gene are SGHRS and YFSETQ. CDR3 length: 14 amino acids. With V trimmed by 5 bases and J by 5 bases, 10 bases remained unmatched. CDR3 bases: TGCGCCAGCAGGGTTGGGGCAGGGGGAAACGAGCAGTACTTC. This codes for CASRVGAGGNEQYF.